The subject of this entry is one TCR beta chain. Trimming at V came to 6 bases and at J to 0 bases, leaving 8 bases not matched to a gene. Germline-derived CDR1 and CDR2 are LNHDA and SQIVND (reference sequence). This CDR3 spans 16 amino acids. The data are from a study of blood T cell repertoires in COVID-19. TCRdb's table, derived via immunoSEQ multiplex PCR, lists solely in-frame clones and lacks some. The repertoire holds 30,000 to 35,000 clones, with approximately 82% as singletons. The sequence was collected from an elderly man with active or convalescent COVID-19. Input material: peripheral blood. The V call is TRBV19, the J call TRBJ2-4; 7 bases fit TRBD1. CDR3 loop: CASRDTGALAKNIQYF. CDR3 DNA sequence: TGTGCCAGTAGGGATACAGGGGCCTTAGCCAAAAACATTCAGTACTTC.